This T cell receptor (beta chain) was captured by sequencing in a study of T cells in Graves' hyperthyroidism and ophthalmopathy (dated by TCRdb to between 2019 and 2020). In terms of the full investigation: Peripheral blood was collected at initial diagnosis, before any treatment. After blood sampling, hyperthyroidism patients were treated with methimazole at a starting dose of 30 mg daily, and ophthalmopathy patients were treated with high-dose intravenous methylprednisolone. Thyroid tissue and blood T-cell repertoires from about 6 Graves' hyperthyroidism patients were also compared in the study. A discovery cohort of approximately 100 patients, approximately 45 with Graves' ophthalmopathy and approximately 60 with stable Graves' hyperthyroidism, was used to find distinguishing TCR V-J signatures. Whether ophthalmopathy could be predicted prospectively was tested in an independent validation cohort made up of roughly 20 hyperthyroidism patients plus 17 patients who later progressed to ophthalmopathy. The paper describes TCR Vbeta CDR3 sequencing of 135 peripheral blood samples, made up of about 41 ophthalmopathy patients, around 78 hyperthyroidism patients and about 17 progressor patients. For training and testing, the roughly 100 patients in the discovery cohort were randomly divided in a 7:3 ratio.

Moderately to severely active disease, a Clinical Activity Score of at least 3, a NOSPECS grade of at least 4, and a duration under 3 months were present in ophthalmopathy patients. Any patient with an uncontrolled infection, another autoimmune disease, pregnancy or lactation was excluded. Clinical symptoms, serum thyroxine and TRAb, thyroid ultrasound, and orbital computed tomography formed the basis for the diagnoses. Ficoll-Paque density gradient centrifugation was used to isolate PBMCs from approximately 10 ml of fresh peripheral blood. Trizol reagent was used to extract total RNA, and RNA quality was then checked on an Agilent 2100 Bioanalyzer. Results and caveats for the whole study, not just this receptor: No statistical method was used to fix the sample size in advance, and group allocation was not hidden from the investigators. A 13 V-J signature model separated ophthalmopathy from stable hyperthyroidism, with around 91% sensitivity and about 81% specificity in cross-validation and 80%/75% in testing. Blood samples also contained most of the expanded thyroid clonotypes (frequency above 0.001), which suggests that blood repertoires may reflect thyroid immune responses. During validation, the model predicted progression to ophthalmopathy a median of approximately 7 months ahead of onset, with almost 71% sensitivity and less than 85% specificity.

TCR beta CDR3 regions were amplified from RNA transcripts. The first round of RT-PCR for the TCR CDR3 was performed with the HTBI primer set and the Qiagen OneStep RT-PCR kit. The libraries were constructed in a second round of multiplex PCR and then size-selected and purified. Sequencing of the libraries was done on an Illumina HiSeq2000 using paired-end 100 bp reads. Per the authors' processing: Raw data were processed with SOAPnuke, discarding reads with adapters, uncalled bases, mean Phred below 15, or no exact constant-primer or identifier match. COPE v1.2.5 was used to merge high-quality paired reads, and clonotypes were defined as unique nucleotide sequences. Clonotypes were aligned to IMGT TRBV, TRBD and TRBJ reference segments using MiTCR v1.1. The analysis included only V-J combinations with a frequency above 0.0001, which together covered 99% to 99.2% of the repertoires. The TCS score was defined as the ratio of F50 (clonal expansion) to E x V (chaos), calculated using BLOSUM62-based TCRdist between CDR3 peptides within each V-J. Welch's t-statistics and random forest reduced around 550 V-J features to under 15, which were used in a naive Bayes classifier (R e1071). TCRdb reworked the public reads: Q25 trimming with fastp, MiXCR clone assembly, productive beta chains retained. Rows matching on CDR3 protein sequence are summarized as one entry with the most common DNA and genes. These V and J calls originate from TCRdb's pipeline instead of the authors' own analysis. The sample table records 200,000 to 300,000 distinct CDR3 sequences; about 24% of these occur just once. Around 40% of the sample rests with the top ten.

This clonotype was detected ten times or more. What this receptor recognizes is not known. It has no much larger one-base neighbor in the sample; base qualities were not kept. From cysteine to phenylalanine, the CDR3 is 12 amino acids long. CDR3 DNA is the only sequence kept; it has 36 bases, read in frame from the first base. Trimming removed 3 bases from V and 8 bases from J, leaving 10 bases between the germline ends. The CDR1 and CDR2 encoded by the germline V gene are SNHLY and FYNNEI. The chain is made from TRBV2 and TRBJ1-2; the D gene identity is not certain. The receptor comes from a woman between 40 and 55 years old with Graves' ophthalmopathy. Sequenced sample: blood. The CDR3 loop reads CASSDPSLGYTF. DNA sequence: TGTGCCAGCAGTGACCCGTCTTTGGGCTACACCTTC.